Listed below are T cell receptor beta chains from one sample, sequenced in a study of control samples from healthy donors and cancer patients. The protocol was immunoSEQ multiplex PCR, while the TCRdb copy is restricted to in-frame clones and leaves out a portion. This repertoire shows 150,000 to 200,000 clones, over 80% found once; its top ten account for over 1.1%. Sequenced sample: blood. Receptors originate from a man aged 18 to 29 in good health. Both conserved end residues are part of each CDR3. Each record gives: D gene, clone size, V gene, J gene, CDR3 DNA, CDR3 protein. The D gene is left open where the match is weak. Size is stated for part of the rows, as once, few or many counts, or as a class when the clone is expanded.

>NA|NA|TRBV24-1|TRBJ1-4
TGTGCCACCAGTGATCCCCGGGGCCAACGTGCCAGAGGTGGTGAAAAACTGTTTTTT
CATSDPRGQRARGGEKLFF
>TRBD1|NA|TRBV6-5|TRBJ1-2
TGTGCCAGCAAGGAGACAGGGCGAGGCTATGGCTACACCTTC
CASKETGRGYGYTF
>NA|NA|TRBV9|TRBJ1-4
TGTGCCAGCAGCGTAGGGGGGGAAGGTGAAAAACTGTTTTTT
CASSVGGEGEKLFF
>NA|NA|TRBV29-1|TRBJ2-3
TGCAGCGTTGATCCTAGCACAGATACGCAGTATTTT
CSVDPSTDTQYF
>NA|NA|TRBV29-1|TRBJ2-7
TGCAGCGTCTTACCTTTTAACAGATACGAGCAGTACTTC
CSVLPFNRYEQYF
>NA|NA|TRBV5-1|TRBJ2-4
TGCGCCAGCAAAGTGACGGATTTTGAAAACATTCAGTACTTC
CASKVTDFENIQYF
>TRBD1|NA|TRBV28|TRBJ2-1
TGTGCCAGCAGTTCCCCGGACAGGGGTAAAAACAATGAGCAGTTCTTC
CASSSPDRGKNNEQFF
>NA|NA|TRBV14|TRBJ2-7
TGTGCCAGCAGCCAAGACAGGCAGCCCTCCTACGAGCAGTACTTC
CASSQDRQPSYEQYF
>NA|NA|TRBV5-1|TRBJ2-1
TGCGCCAGCAGCCGGGGTGGGGGTTACAATGAGCAGTTCTTC
CASSRGGGYNEQFF
>NA|NA|TRBV5-5|TRBJ2-7
TGTGCCAGCAGCTTAGGGCCGTCGAGCTCCTACGAGCAGTACTTC
CASSLGPSSSYEQYF
>NA|NA|TRBV15|TRBJ1-1
TGTGCCACCAGCAGAGACGCGGCAGGGAGAGGCACTGAAGCTTTCTTT
CATSRDAAGRGTEAFF
>NA|NA|TRBV6-1|TRBJ2-7
TGTGCCAGCAGTGAAGCGCTGGCGCGATACGAGCAGTACTTC
CASSEALARYEQYF
>NA|NA|TRBV28|TRBJ2-4
TGTGCCAGCAGTTTTCAGGGGTCACGGATTCAGTACTTC
CASSFQGSRIQYF
>NA|NA|TRBV9|TRBJ2-3
TGTGCCAGCAGCGTCGAGATTCTGTCAGATACGCAGTATTTT
CASSVEILSDTQYF
>TRBD1|NA|TRBV6-5|TRBJ1-2
TGTGCCAGCAGTCGAGACAGGGTGGCGAGTGGCTACACCTTC
CASSRDRVASGYTF
>NA|NA|TRBV11-2|TRBJ2-1
TGTGCCAGCAGACGGGGGTCCTACAATGAGCAGTTCTTC
CASRRGSYNEQFF
>TRBD1|NA|TRBV19|TRBJ2-7
TGTGCCAGTAGCTCCGGGACAGGGTCCTACGAGCAGTACTTC
CASSSGTGSYEQYF
>TRBD1|NA|TRBV7-9|TRBJ1-5
TGTGCCAGCAGCTCCCCGACAGGGGAAGGCCAGCCCCAGCATTTT
CASSSPTGEGQPQHF
>NA|NA|TRBV9|TRBJ1-1
TGTGCCAGCAGCGTACGGGACCGGAACACTGAAGCTTTCTTT
CASSVRDRNTEAFF
>NA|NA|TRBV5-4|TRBJ1-3
TGTGCCAGCAGCTTGGGTCCCTCAAGTGGAAACACCATATATTTT
CASSLGPSSGNTIYF
>NA|NA|TRBV30|TRBJ1-2
TGTGCCTGGGCCTCGGACCTTCGCTACACCTTC
CAWASDLRYTF
>NA|NA|TRBV18|TRBJ1-1
TGTGCCAGCTCACCACGTGGTGAGAGGATTGGTTTCTTT
CASSPRGERIGFF
>NA|NA|TRBV30|TRBJ2-1
TGTGCCTCGAACGACTTGCTCCGTTTTGGTCATGAGCAGTTCTTC
CASNDLLRFGHEQFF
>TRBD1|NA|TRBV19|TRBJ2-7
TGTGCCAGTACCAAGGCCGGGACAGACTACGAGCAGTACTTC
CASTKAGTDYEQYF
>NA|NA|TRBV25-1|TRBJ1-6
TGTGCCAGCAGTGAAAGGGGTCGAGCCCTCCACTTT
CASSERGRALHF
>NA|NA|TRBV9|TRBJ1-6
TGTGCCAGCAGCGTAGAGGGACGGCCACACAATTCACCCCTCCACTTT
CASSVEGRPHNSPLHF
>NA|NA|TRBV30|TRBJ2-7
TGTGCCTGGAACCCTGGGGGGGCGCTATACGAGCAGTACTTC
CAWNPGGALYEQYF
>NA|NA|TRBV6-5|TRBJ2-5
TGTGCCGGCAGTAACTTCGGGAGTGCAGAGACCCAGTACTTC
CAGSNFGSAETQYF
>NA|NA|TRBV6-5|TRBJ2-1
TGTGCCAGCCGAGAGGCCGACAATGAGCAGTTCTTC
CASREADNEQFF
>NA|NA|TRBV12-3/TRBV12-4|TRBJ1-5
TGTGCCAGCAGTTTTGGGGGACAGCCCCAGCATTTT
CASSFGGQPQHF
>NA|NA|TRBV10-3|TRBJ2-3
TGTGCCATTGGACCGGCGATAAGCACAGATACGCAGTATTTT
CAIGPAISTDTQYF
>TRBD1|once|TRBV4-2|TRBJ2-7
TGTGCCAGCAGCCAGGAGACAGGGGACGAGCAGTACTTC
CASSQETGDEQYF
>NA|NA|TRBV14|TRBJ2-7
TGTGCCAGCAGCGGCCGGGGCTCCTACGAGCAGTACTTC
CASSGRGSYEQYF
>NA|NA|TRBV19|TRBJ1-4
TGTGCCAGTAGTTCACGACAGGTCGAGGGTGAAAAACTGTTTTTT
CASSSRQVEGEKLFF
>NA|NA|TRBV29-1|TRBJ1-2
TGCAGCGTTGAAGGATCACATGGCTACACCTTC
CSVEGSHGYTF